The 18 T cell receptor beta chains reported below all come from one sample, sequenced in a study of blood T cell repertoires in COVID-19. Assay: immunoSEQ multiplex PCR; the TCRdb copy retains only in-frame clones and omits some. This table has under 100,000 clones, 80% to 90% appearing once. The sequenced sample was peripheral blood. These receptors all come from a human donor in a cohort sampled during active COVID-19.

The genes are TRBV15 and TRBJ1-1; no clear D. V lost 1 base and J lost 1, with 4 bases in between. The CDR3 totals 13 residues. The germline CDR1 and CDR2 sequences are LNHNV and YYDKDF (reference sequence). The CDR3 DNA sequence: TGTGCCACCAGCAGAGCCGGGAACACTGAAGCTTTCTTT. Protein: CATSRAGNTEAFF.

In its sample, this clone was seen a few times. V usage is TRBV20-1 and J usage is TRBJ2-3, with 15 bases aligning to TRBD2. V dropped 3 bases and J dropped 5; count of bases not matched to a gene: 6. CDR3 size: 16 residues. Germline V gene sequence: CDR1 DFQATT, CDR2 SNEGSKA (reference sequence). In DNA, the CDR3 is TGCAGTGCTAGTGAGCGGACTAGCGGGGGGGGAGATACGCAGTATTTT. Its translation is CSASERTSGGGDTQYF.

This sequence joins TRBV11-2 and TRBJ1-5; 9 nucleotides align to TRBD1. Germline-derived CDR1 and CDR2 are SGHAT and FQNNGV. The CDR3 extends over 15 amino acids. V lost 5 bases, J lost 5 bases, and 7 bases stayed unmatched. The CDR3 is CASSTGQGDYQPQHF. The CDR3 DNA is TGTGCCAGCAGCACGGGACAGGGCGATTATCAGCCCCAGCATTTT.

The rearrangement links TRBV5-1 to TRBJ2-4; 10 nucleotides match TRBD2. The germline gives CDR1 SGHRS, CDR2 YFSETQ. The CDR3 is made up of 14 amino acids. The junction had 16 bases not matched to a gene; V was cut back by 6 bases and J by 16 bases. Here the CDR3 DNA reads TGCGCCAGCAAGTTTAGTAGCGGGGGGTCATTCGAATACTTC. Its translation is CASKFSSGGSFEYF.

V and J are TRBV10-1 and TRBJ2-5; D is possibly TRBD2 (5 bases). V shed 0 bases and J shed 5 bases, with 13 bases lying between them. The CDR3 runs 15 residues. Germline V lookup: CDR1 WNHNN, CDR2 SYGVQD (reference sequence). The CDR3 reads CASSESDGGLETQYF. The CDR3 nucleotides read TGCGCCAGCAGTGAGTCGGACGGAGGATTGGAGACCCAGTACTTC.

This clone was seen more than once but under ten times. This chain connects TRBV6-1 to TRBJ2-1; possible D gene TRBD2, 5 bases. The CDR3 totals 14 residues. Germline-derived CDR1 and CDR2 are MNHNS and SASEGT. Deletions cut 1 base from V and 9 bases from J, with 13 bases between. CDR3 loop: CASSEVGRAGEQFF. The CDR3 DNA is TGTGCCAGCAGTGAAGTGGGGAGAGCAGGTGAGCAGTTCTTC.

This sequence joins TRBV5-1 and TRBJ2-7; 11 positions agree with TRBD2. This CDR3 is 14 amino acids long. Germline V gene data show CDR1 as SGHRS and CDR2 as YFSETQ. V was clipped by 2 bases and J by 5 bases; unmatched bases: 3. CDR3 protein: CASSLTSGGNEQYF. CDR3 nucleotides: TGCGCCAGCAGCTTAACTAGCGGGGGCAACGAGCAGTACTTC.

The chain couples TRBV5-1 to TRBJ2-1; D gene ambiguous. Germline V gene data show CDR1 as SGHRS and CDR2 as YFSETQ. There are 15 residues in the CDR3. V lost 0 bases and J lost 0, with 7 bases in between. In DNA, the CDR3 is TGCGCCAGCAGCTTGGAGTCTAGCTCCTACAATGAGCAGTTCTTC. As protein: CASSLESSSYNEQFF.

This sequence joins TRBV5-4 and TRBJ2-1; 12 bases are a match to TRBD2. The CDR3 totals 16 residues. From germline, CDR1 is SGHNT and CDR2 YYREEE (reference sequence). Trimming removed 4 bases from V and 7 bases from J; junction bases left unmatched: 9. The CDR3 here is CASSAASGGALNEQFF. CDR3 DNA sequence: TGTGCCAGCAGCGCCGCTAGCGGGGGGGCGTTAAATGAGCAGTTCTTC. The complete variable domain, with remaining parts taken from reference TRBV5-4 and TRBJ2-1, reads ETGVTQSPTHLIKTRGQQVTLRCSSQSGHNTVSWYQQALGQGPQFIFQYYREEENGRGNFPPRFSGLQFPNYSSELNVNALELDDSALYLCASSAASGGALNEQFFGPGTRLTVL.

The chain is built from TRBV9 and TRBJ2-5; 9 bases line up with TRBD1. The V and J ends lost 3 bases and 2 bases, in that order; junction bases with no gene match: 11. CDR3 size: 17 residues. CDR1 and CDR2 from the germline V gene are SGDLS and YYNGEE. The DNA of the CDR3 is TGTGCCAGCAGCGCGCACACAGGGGGCTTGGGGCAAGAGACCCAGTACTTC. Amino acids: CASSAHTGGLGQETQYF.

The sample holds one count of this clone. The chain couples TRBV6-5 to TRBJ1-2; D possibly corresponds to TRBD1 (5 bases). The CDR3 sequence is 13 residues long. The germline V gene has CDR1 MNHEY and CDR2 SVGAGI. The ends were cut back, 6 bases at V and 5 bases at J, with 13 bases in the middle. CDR3 region: CASRDRGGYGYTF. Here the CDR3 DNA reads TGTGCCAGCAGAGATAGGGGTGGTTATGGCTACACCTTC.

This clone was seen a handful of times. The chain recombines TRBV6-2 or TRBV6-3 with TRBJ1-1; D is unresolved. CDR1 MNHEY and CDR2 SVGEGT come from the germline V gene. The CDR3 runs to 14 residues. V lost 5 bases, J lost 2 bases, and 12 bases lay in between. The DNA for the CDR3 is TGTGCCAGCAGTAATTTCGGGGTAAACACTGAAGCTTTCTTT. Amino acids: CASSNFGVNTEAFF.

The gene calls are TRBV5-5 and TRBJ2-5; TRBD1 is a possible D gene (5 bases). CDR3 length: 13 amino acids. The germline V and J ends were trimmed by 4 bases and 7 bases, with 14 bases remaining between them. From germline, CDR1 is SGHKS and CDR2 YYEKEE (reference sequence). For the CDR3, the DNA is TGTGCCAGCAGCACACAGGAGCAGGGGACCCAGTACTTC. Translation: CASSTQEQGTQYF.

This clone has more than one count but fewer than ten. This chain connects TRBV7-9 to TRBJ1-2, with 7 positions matching TRBD1. There are 15 residues in the CDR3. Germline V gene lookup returns CDR1 SEHNR and CDR2 FQNEAQ (reference sequence). V lost 5 bases, J lost 2 bases, and 8 bases stayed unmatched. CDR3 DNA: TGTGCCAGCAGCACAGGGGTGACCCCAAACTATGGCTACACCTTC. Encoded protein: CASSTGVTPNYGYTF.

This clone was counted a single time. As DNA, the CDR3 is TGTGCCAGCAGCCAAGGTCTAGCGGGGGGCCAAGAGACCCAGTACTTC. It codes for CASSQGLAGGQETQYF. This chain links TRBV3-1 (or the pseudogene TRBV3-2) with TRBJ2-5; TRBD2 matches 11 bases. This CDR3 contains 16 residues. The V gene end was trimmed by 1 base and the J gene end by 1 base; junction bases not matched to a gene: 2. Germline CDR1 and CDR2: LGHDT and YNNKEL (reference sequence).

The CDR3 nucleotides are TGTGCCACCGCCTTCTCCCCGGGGGGCGCGACAGATACGCAGTATTTT. Amino acids: CATAFSPGGATDTQYF. The V and J genes are TRBV27 and TRBJ2-3; TRBD2 is a possible D gene (7 bases). CDR1 is MNHEY, CDR2 SMNVEV, per germline (reference sequence). V was clipped by 10 bases and J by 3 bases, with 23 bases between them. The CDR3 has 16 residues.

Points on this clone: A read error may produce the germline difference seen at one junction end. The chain links TRBV6-5 to TRBJ2-5, with 9 bases that match TRBD1. The CDR3 loop spans 14 amino acids. CDR1 MNHEY and CDR2 SVGAGI come from the germline V gene. Here the CDR3 DNA reads TGTGCCAGCATCACACCGGGACAGGGTGTAGTTGGTAACTTC. It encodes CASITPGQGVVGNF.

The CDR3 sequence: CASTLSLRTEAFF. The CDR3 DNA sequence: TGTGCCAGCACACTTAGCCTTAGGACAGAAGCTTTCTTT. The V gene is TRBV2, the J gene TRBJ1-1, with D possibly TRBD1 on 5 matching bases. Germline V gene sequence: CDR1 SNHLY, CDR2 FYNNEI. There are 13 residues in the CDR3. The V and J ends lost 7 bases and 8 bases respectively, with 17 bases between them.